This T cell receptor (beta chain) was sequenced in a study of blood T cell repertoires in COVID-19. Study at large: COVID-19 samples collected from the United States, Italy and Spain covered acute and convalescent phases.

Original processing notes: Nucleated cell counts were estimated from reference gene primer amplification. Assay used: immunoSEQ multiplex PCR; TCRdb lists only in-frame clones, some missing. V and J calls and clone size are those listed in that table; D and trimming were worked out from the DNA. The sample records 130,000 to 150,000 clones, 75% to 85% being singletons. Germline V gene lookup returns CDR1 SGHDN and CDR2 FVKESK. V was trimmed by 1 base and J by 3 bases, leaving 16 bases between them. The CDR3 runs to 17 residues. The clonotype originates from a man aged 55 to 70 with active or convalescent COVID-19. The sample comprised peripheral blood. This sequence joins TRBV14 and TRBJ1-5; a weak D match, TRBD1 (5 bases). The CDR3 sequence: CASSQVYPGRDNQPQHF. The CDR3 DNA sequence: TGTGCCAGCAGCCAAGTTTATCCAGGGAGGGACAATCAGCCCCAGCATTTT. Variable domain in full (rest from reference TRBV14 and TRBJ1-5): EAGVTQFPSHSVIEKGQTVTLRCDPISGHDNLYWYRRVMGKEIKFLLHFVKESKQDESGMPNNRFLAERTGGTYSTLKVQPAELEDSGVYFCASSQVYPGRDNQPQHFGDGTRLSIL.